This TCR beta chain was captured in a study of regulatory and conventional T cells in RAG deficiency. General observations from the study: Shorter CDR3s in all patient subsets; >75% Treg-Tconv overlap in Omenn.

Comment on this clone: What it recognizes is unknown.

Germline loops: CDR1 SGHRS, CDR2 YFSETQ. This CDR3 has 17 residues. V was trimmed by 0 bases and J by 7 bases, leaving 19 bases between them. Here immunoSEQ multiplex PCR was the method, and the copy in TCRdb shows in-frame clones only, minus some. The sample records approximately 46,000 clones, about 90% being singletons. The sorted conventional CD4+ T cells were CD25-low and CD127-high, with genomic DNA sequenced. A further study also used this sample, focusing on regulatory T cells. As that study records: Amplification used 52 TRBV primers and 13 TRBJ primers. In patients, unique TRB V-J pairs were restricted and V/J usage skewed, especially in Tregs.

The chain is built from TRBV5-1 and TRBJ2-2; D is undetermined. Sequencing was performed on CD4+ effector T cells sorted from blood. This TCR was sampled from a human donor in good health. CDR3 region: CASSLEGRASLGGELFF. The CDR3 DNA reads TGCGCCAGCAGCTTGGAAGGACGAGCCTCTCTAGGCGGGGAGCTGTTTTTT.